This T cell receptor (beta chain) was sequenced during a study of T cells in Graves' hyperthyroidism and ophthalmopathy. RNA transcripts yielded amplified TCR beta CDR3 regions. HTBI primers were employed in a first-round RT-PCR of the TCR CDR3. MiXCR, run by TCRdb on the multiplex PCR reads, gives a single entry per CDR3 protein. The sample consists of about 600,000 distinct CDR3 sequences, about 16% of them appearing once. The CDR3 consists of 14 residues. The germline V gene has CDR1 SQVTM and CDR2 ANQGSEA. V lost 4 bases and J lost 4; bases outside the gene matches: 5. Ophthalmopathy patients all had a Clinical Activity Score of at least 3, a NOSPECS grade of at least 4 and disease under 3 months old. The diagnoses drew upon clinical symptoms, serum thyroxine and TRAb, thyroid ultrasound and orbital computed tomography. This clonotype has just a few counts. Its antigen is currently unknown. Overall study results and limits: Expanded thyroid clonotypes (above 0.001) were mostly also found in blood.

This clonotype originated in a woman in her 40s with Graves' ophthalmopathy. Sequences were obtained from blood. The genes are TRBV29-1 and TRBJ2-2; TRBD1 matches 8 bases. The CDR3 here is CSVGGDRSTGELFF. For the CDR3, the DNA is TGCAGCGTTGGAGGGGACAGGAGCACCGGGGAGCTGTTTTTT.